Presented here are 30 T cell receptor beta chains from one specimen sequenced in a study of cytomegalovirus exposure and HLA in healthy donors. The PCR made use of 60 Vbeta and 13 Jbeta primers. TCRdb's table, derived via immunoSEQ multiplex PCR, lists solely in-frame clones and lacks some. This table has under 150,000 clones, about 81% appearing once. Source material: PBMCs. The receptors come from a woman aged 45 to 65 in good health and CMV-seropositive.

This chain joins TRBV4-1 and TRBJ1-2, with D unclear. Germline CDR1 MGHRA, CDR2 YSYEKL. Deletions cut 1 base from V and 8 bases from J, with 23 bases between. This CDR3 contains 17 residues. The CDR3 region has the DNA TGCGCCAGCAGCCAAGTAGGGAGCGGGCAACGGAAGGGCGGCTACACCTTC. It translates to CASSQVGSGQRKGGYTF.

The rearrangement links TRBV5-4 to TRBJ2-5; 8 positions agree with TRBD1. The germline V gene has CDR1 SGHNT and CDR2 YYREEE (reference sequence). The CDR3 is 14 amino acids. Trimming cost V 1 base and J 5 bases; bases outside gene matches: 4. The DNA of the CDR3 is TGTGCCAGCAGCTTGTGGACAGGGAAGGAGACCCAGTACTTC. It is translated as CASSLWTGKETQYF.

The chain links TRBV30 to TRBJ1-2, with TRBD1 matching 8 bases. The V gene end was trimmed by 5 bases and the J gene end by 8 bases; junction bases not matched to a gene: 10. CDR3 size: 13 residues. Germline CDR1 is GTSNPN and CDR2 is SVGIG (reference sequence). CDR3 sequence reads: CAWGQGLSRGYTF. The CDR3, as DNA: TGTGCCTGGGGACAGGGTTTATCTCGGGGCTACACCTTC.

The chain combines TRBV19 with TRBJ1-1; the D is unclear. In germline, CDR1 is LNHDA, CDR2 SQIVND (reference sequence). With 3 bases removed from V and 1 base from J, the gap between germline ends came to 12 bases. The CDR3 loop spans 15 amino acids. CDR3 sequence reads: CASSIPSYGNTEAFF. The CDR3 DNA reads TGTGCCAGTAGTATCCCATCGTACGGGAACACTGAAGCTTTCTTT.

The V gene is TRBV20-1, the J gene TRBJ2-7; tentative D call: TRBD1 (6 bases). The CDR3 runs 11 residues. Germline V lookup: CDR1 DFQATT, CDR2 SNEGSKA (reference sequence). Trimming stripped 3 bases from V and 7 bases from J, with 10 bases between. The CDR3, as DNA: TGCAGTGCTAGTAAGGGGGATGAGCAGTACTTC. This gives the protein CSASKGDEQYF.

The gene calls are TRBV29-1 and TRBJ1-2, with 7 bases fitting TRBD1. CDR3 length equals 11 residues. Germline V gives CDR1 SQVTM, CDR2 ANQGSEA. Trimming cost V 7 bases and J 7 bases; bases outside gene matches: 6. In nucleotides, the CDR3 is TGCAGCGCAGGGGGACGACGTGGCTACACCTTC. This translates into CSAGGRRGYTF.

The rearrangement links TRBV7-3 to TRBJ2-3; 7 positions match TRBD2. Looked up from germline, CDR1 is SGHTA and CDR2 is FQGTGA. J was trimmed by 6 bases and V by 2 bases; bases with no gene match: 11. The CDR3 has 16 amino acids. Written as DNA, the CDR3 is TGTGCCAGCAGCTTAGGGCCGACTAGCCCCCAGGATACGCAGTATTTT. Translated: CASSLGPTSPQDTQYF.

V is TRBV30 and J is TRBJ1-1, with 7 bases aligning to TRBD1. The CDR3 runs to 12 residues. Trimming cost V 1 base and J 9 bases; bases outside gene matches: 5. CDR1 GTSNPN and CDR2 SVGIG come from the germline V gene (reference sequence). CDR3 sequence reads: CAWSETTGKAFF. The CDR3 nucleotides read TGTGCCTGGAGTGAAACGACAGGGAAAGCTTTCTTT.

The rearrangement uses TRBV18 and TRBJ2-7, with D unresolved. Between the trimmed V and J ends, which lost 6 bases and 6 bases, there was a span of 21 bases. Per the germline V gene, CDR1 is KGHSH and CDR2 is LQKENI. CDR3 length: 15 amino acids. The CDR3 sequence: CASSQLQVVSAEQYF. CDR3 DNA: TGTGCCAGCTCCCAACTGCAGGTGGTCTCTGCCGAGCAGTACTTC.

The chain carries TRBV7-2 and TRBJ2-1, with 15 bases matching TRBD2. This CDR3 is built from 14 residues. With V trimmed by 5 bases and J by 15 bases, 8 bases remained unmatched. Germline-derived CDR1 and CDR2 are SGHTA and FQGNSA. CDR3 bases: TGTGCCAGCAGCACGGGACTAGCGGGGGGCCGGGGGTTCTTC. Amino acid sequence: CASSTGLAGGRGFF.

V is TRBV29-1 and J is TRBJ2-2, with D perhaps TRBD2 (6 bases). The CDR3 length is 14 residues. Germline V gene data show CDR1 as SQVTM and CDR2 as ANQGSEA. V gave up 5 bases and J gave up 2 bases, with 12 bases separating them. CDR3 loop: CSVLYGSNTGELFF. As DNA, the CDR3 is TGCAGCGTTTTATACGGGAGCAACACCGGGGAGCTGTTTTTT.

A few counts support this clone. This sequence joins TRBV10-3 and TRBJ1-2; 7 bases fit TRBD1. The trim removed 4 bases at V and 5 bases at J, leaving 1 base unmatched. Germline lookup yields CDR1 ENHRY and CDR2 SYGVKD. The CDR3 is made up of 12 amino acids. The DNA for the CDR3 is TGTGCCATCAGTGTACAGGGGTATGGCTACACCTTC. Amino acids: CAISVQGYGYTF.

The chain carries TRBV6-6 and TRBJ1-4; D gene unclear. CDR1 is MNHNY and CDR2 is SVGAGI in the germline V gene (reference sequence). The CDR3 loop spans 16 amino acids. V lost 4 bases to trimming and J lost 3 bases, with 15 bases between them. CDR3 DNA sequence: TGTGCCAGCAGTTCCCCTACCGGTTTCCCTAATGAAAAACTGTTTTTT. Translation: CASSSPTGFPNEKLFF.

This clone was counted a single time. CDR3 sequence: CASSQLTGKGANTGELFF. Written as DNA, the CDR3 is TGTGCCAGCAGCCAACTGACAGGGAAAGGTGCGAACACCGGGGAGCTGTTTTTT. This chain joins TRBV14 and TRBJ2-2; TRBD1 agrees at 7 bases. J lost 0 bases, V lost 2 bases, and 9 bases had no gene match. The V gene's germline CDR1 is SGHDN and CDR2 FVKESK. The CDR3 is 18 amino acids.

This clone has a handful of counts. The sample holds other DNA sequences that translate to the same CDR3. This chain joins TRBV7-2 and TRBJ1-2; possible D gene TRBD1, 5 bases. Germline loops: CDR1 SGHTA, CDR2 FQGNSA. Trimming shortened V by 3 bases and J by 4 bases, and 6 bases separated the two germline ends. The CDR3 has 12 amino acids. CDR3 DNA sequence: TGTGCCAGCAGCTTGCAGGGCTATGGCTACACCTTC. Encoded protein: CASSLQGYGYTF.

J is TRBJ2-3 and V is TRBV9, with TRBD2 identical over 9 bases. The CDR3 runs 15 residues. The ends lost 4 bases at V and 3 bases at J; junction bases unmatched: 6. CDR1 SGDLS and CDR2 YYNGEE come from the germline V gene. CDR3 sequence reads: CASSPEREDTDTQYF. The CDR3 DNA reads TGTGCCAGCAGCCCGGAGCGGGAGGATACAGATACGCAGTATTTT.

CDR3 coding DNA: TGTGCCTGGAGTGTATGGCGGACAGGGGCTAGCACAGATACGCAGTATTTT. Residues: CAWSVWRTGASTDTQYF. This chain joins TRBV30 and TRBJ2-3; the match to TRBD1 covers 9 bases. Germline V gene lookup returns CDR1 GTSNPN and CDR2 SVGIG (reference sequence). The CDR3 totals 17 residues. Trimming at V came to 0 bases and at J to 0 bases, leaving 7 bases not matched to a gene.

This clone was detected a few times. Other DNA sequences in the sample encode the same CDR3. The genes are TRBV30 and TRBJ2-2; 7 bases agree with TRBD2. V was clipped by 3 bases and J by 5 bases; unmatched bases: 3. CDR3 length equals 13 residues. The germline V gene encodes CDR1 GTSNPN and CDR2 SVGIG (reference sequence). CDR3 nucleotide sequence: TGTGCCTGGAGCTGGGGAGGGACCGGGGAGCTGTTTTTT. Its translation is CAWSWGGTGELFF.

The chain links TRBV7-2 to TRBJ1-2; maybe TRBD1 (5 bases). The ends were cut back, 5 bases at V and 8 bases at J, with 15 bases in the middle. The CDR3 is 13 amino acids. CDR1 and CDR2 (germline): SGHTA, FQGNSA. CDR3 nucleotide sequence: TGTGCCAGCAGCCAAGGGGCGCTTCGCGGCTACACCTTC. Translation gives CASSQGALRGYTF. The complete variable domain, with remaining parts taken from reference TRBV7-2 and TRBJ1-2, reads GAGVSQSPSNKVTEKGKDVELRCDPISGHTALYWYRQSLGQGLEFLIYFQGNSAPDKSGLPSDRFSAERTGGSVSTLTIQRTQQEDSAVYLCASSQGALRGYTFGSGTRLTVV.

In the case of this clone: Other DNA sequences within the sample encode an identical CDR3. The gene calls are TRBV11-2 and TRBJ2-1; TRBD2 aligns across 11 bases. The CDR3 contains 17 residues. Germline CDR1 and CDR2: SGHAT and FQNNGV. V dropped 1 base and J dropped 2; count of bases not matched to a gene: 4. CDR3: CASSLGPGLAAYNEQFF. The DNA of the CDR3 is TGTGCCAGCAGCTTAGGGCCGGGACTAGCGGCCTACAATGAGCAGTTCTTC.

The chain recombines TRBV2 with TRBJ1-1; TRBD1 aligns across 10 bases. Germline assignment: CDR1 SNHLY and CDR2 FYNNEI. Trimming at V came to 7 bases and at J to 10 bases, leaving 9 bases not matched to a gene. This CDR3 has 13 residues. CDR3 DNA sequence: TGTGCCAGCATGTTCCGGGACAGGGGCGTAGCTTTCTTT. Protein sequence: CASMFRDRGVAFF. Variable domain in full (rest from reference TRBV2 and TRBJ1-1): EPEVTQTPSHQVTQMGQEVILRCVPISNHLYFYWYRQILGQKVEFLVSFYNNEISEKSEIFDDQFSVERPDGSNFTLKIRSTKLEDSAMYFCASMFRDRGVAFFGQGTRLTVV.

This chain links TRBV9 with TRBJ2-7; 9 nucleotides align to TRBD2. The CDR3 covers 13 residues. J was trimmed by 5 bases and V by 3 bases; bases with no gene match: 3. Germline values: CDR1 SGDLS, CDR2 YYNGEE. The CDR3 loop reads CASSGSGSNEQYF. CDR3 DNA sequence: TGTGCCAGCAGCGGTAGCGGGAGTAACGAGCAGTACTTC.

This chain connects TRBV19 to TRBJ2-1; no firm D call. With 3 bases removed from V and 4 bases from J, the gap between germline ends came to 10 bases. The CDR3 is 14 residues long. The germline CDR1 and CDR2 sequences are LNHDA and SQIVND (reference sequence). The CDR3 DNA sequence: TGTGCCAGTAGTATGGGCCCAACATACAATGAGCAGTTCTTC. This sequence encodes CASSMGPTYNEQFF.

The V and J genes are TRBV4-3 and TRBJ2-3; D not certain. Germline CDR1 is LGHNA and CDR2 is YSLEER. Trimming removed 0 bases from V and 1 base from J, with 8 bases in between. This CDR3 is 15 amino acids long. The CDR3 region has the DNA TGCGCCAGCAGCCAAGATCCTAGAGGCACAGATACGCAGTATTTT. Encoded protein: CASSQDPRGTDTQYF.

The V gene is TRBV2, the J gene TRBJ2-3, with TRBD2 identical over 7 bases. The CDR3 runs to 16 residues. Trimming at V came to 2 bases and at J to 4 bases, leaving 9 bases not matched to a gene. CDR1 and CDR2 (germline): SNHLY, FYNNEI. This CDR3 reads CASSEFAGAESDTQYF. In nucleotides, the CDR3 is TGTGCCAGCAGTGAATTTGCGGGAGCTGAATCAGATACGCAGTATTTT.

Many counts were recorded for this clone. The chain employs TRBV11-2 and TRBJ2-7; D is unclear. V was pared by 2 bases and J by 2 bases, with 7 bases between. Germline values: CDR1 SGHAT, CDR2 FQNNGV. This CDR3 has 13 residues. The CDR3 spells CASSLLQTYEQYF. As DNA, the CDR3 is TGTGCCAGCAGCTTACTACAGACCTACGAGCAGTACTTC.

Here the CDR3 reads CASSQTGSDQPQHF. In DNA, the CDR3 is TGTGCCAGCTCACAGACAGGATCTGATCAGCCCCAGCATTTT. This chain connects TRBV18 to TRBJ1-5; D perhaps matches TRBD1 (6 bases). The V gene lost 4 bases and the J gene lost 5 bases, with 12 bases spanning the gap. Germline lookup yields CDR1 KGHSH and CDR2 LQKENI. This CDR3 contains 14 residues.

The chain carries TRBV11-2 and TRBJ1-5; D is ambiguous. The CDR3 extends over 14 amino acids. V was clipped by 0 bases and J by 3 bases, with 6 bases between them. The germline V gene encodes CDR1 SGHAT and CDR2 FQNNGV. The chain's CDR3 is CASSLDRNNQPQHF. The CDR3 DNA sequence: TGTGCCAGCAGCTTAGACAGGAACAATCAGCCCCAGCATTTT. Looking up the rest from reference TRBV11-2 and TRBJ1-5 gives the full variable domain: EAGVAQSPRYKIIEKRQSVAFWCNPISGHATLYWYQQILGQGPKLLIQFQNNGVVDDSQLPKDRFSAERLKGVDSTLKIQPAKLEDSAVYLCASSLDRNNQPQHFGDGTRLSIL.

The V gene is TRBV10-3, the J gene TRBJ2-3, with 8 bases aligning to TRBD2. The CDR3 consists of 14 residues. Germline trimming cut 6 bases from V and 1 base from J; bases unmatched to any gene: 3. Looked up from germline, CDR1 is ENHRY and CDR2 is SYGVKD. CDR3 DNA: TGTGCCATCAGCAGAGCGGGGGGCACAGATACGCAGTATTTT. Translated, it gives CAISRAGGTDTQYF.

This clone turned up a few times. This chain connects TRBV5-6 to TRBJ2-3; tentative D call: TRBD2 (7 bases). Germline loops: CDR1 SGHDT, CDR2 YYEEEE. Trimming shortened V by 3 bases and J by 5 bases, and 16 bases separated the two germline ends. The CDR3 loop spans 15 amino acids. The CDR3 sequence is CASSSTGGLLDTQYF. The CDR3, as DNA: TGTGCCAGCAGCTCGACCGGGGGGCTTTTAGATACGCAGTATTTT.